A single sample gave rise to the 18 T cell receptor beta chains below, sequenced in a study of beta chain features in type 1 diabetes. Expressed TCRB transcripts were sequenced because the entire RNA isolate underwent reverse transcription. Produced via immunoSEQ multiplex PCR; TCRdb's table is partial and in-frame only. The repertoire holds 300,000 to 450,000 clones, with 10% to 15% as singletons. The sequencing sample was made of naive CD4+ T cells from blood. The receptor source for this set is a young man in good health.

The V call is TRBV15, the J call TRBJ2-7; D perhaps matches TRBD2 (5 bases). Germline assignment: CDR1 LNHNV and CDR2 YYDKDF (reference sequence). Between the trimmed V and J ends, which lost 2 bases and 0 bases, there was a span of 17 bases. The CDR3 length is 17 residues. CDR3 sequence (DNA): TGTGCCACCAGCAGATACGGGATGCCTCCTCTCTCCTACGAGCAGTACTTC. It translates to CATSRYGMPPLSYEQYF.

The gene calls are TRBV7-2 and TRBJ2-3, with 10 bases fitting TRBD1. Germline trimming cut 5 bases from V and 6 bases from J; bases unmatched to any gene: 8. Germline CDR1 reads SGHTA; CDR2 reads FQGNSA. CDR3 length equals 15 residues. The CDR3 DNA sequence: TGTGCCAGCAGCCCTAAGACAGGGGGCCGCGATACGCAGTATTTT. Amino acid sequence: CASSPKTGGRDTQYF.

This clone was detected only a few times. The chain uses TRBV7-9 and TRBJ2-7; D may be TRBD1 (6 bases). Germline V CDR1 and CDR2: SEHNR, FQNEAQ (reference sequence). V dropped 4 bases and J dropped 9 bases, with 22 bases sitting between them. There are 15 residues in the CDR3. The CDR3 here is CASSSRAAGVSTQYF. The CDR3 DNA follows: TGTGCCAGCAGCTCCCGAGCAGCAGGGGTCAGCACGCAGTACTTC.

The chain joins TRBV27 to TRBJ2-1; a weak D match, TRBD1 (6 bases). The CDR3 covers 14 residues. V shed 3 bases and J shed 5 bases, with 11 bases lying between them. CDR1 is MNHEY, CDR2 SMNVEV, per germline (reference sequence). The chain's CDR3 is CASSLMGANNEQFF. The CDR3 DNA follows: TGTGCCAGCAGTTTGATGGGGGCTAACAATGAGCAGTTCTTC.

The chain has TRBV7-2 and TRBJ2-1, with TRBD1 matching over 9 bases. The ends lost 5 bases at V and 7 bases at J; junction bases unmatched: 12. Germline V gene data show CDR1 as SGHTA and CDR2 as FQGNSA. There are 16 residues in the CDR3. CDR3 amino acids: CASSSRRGQGQNEQFF. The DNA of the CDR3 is TGTGCCAGCAGCAGCCGCAGGGGACAGGGTCAGAATGAGCAGTTCTTC. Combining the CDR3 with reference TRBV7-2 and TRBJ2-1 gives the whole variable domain GAGVSQSPSNKVTEKGKDVELRCDPISGHTALYWYRQSLGQGLEFLIYFQGNSAPDKSGLPSDRFSAERTGGSVSTLTIQRTQQEDSAVYLCASSSRRGQGQNEQFFGPGTRLTVL.

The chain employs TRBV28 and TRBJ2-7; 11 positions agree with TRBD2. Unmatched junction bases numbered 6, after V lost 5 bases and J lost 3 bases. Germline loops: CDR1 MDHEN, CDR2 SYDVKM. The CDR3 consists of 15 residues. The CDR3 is CASSQASGRIYEQYF. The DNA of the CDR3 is TGTGCCAGCAGTCAGGCTAGCGGGAGGATCTACGAGCAGTACTTC.

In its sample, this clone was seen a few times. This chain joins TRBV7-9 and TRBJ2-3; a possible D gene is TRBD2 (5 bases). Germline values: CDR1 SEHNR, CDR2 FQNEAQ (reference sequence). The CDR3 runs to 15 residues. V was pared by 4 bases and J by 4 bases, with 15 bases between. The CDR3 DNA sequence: TGTGCCAGCAGCTCCTCCGGGGTTAGGGCAGATACGCAGTATTTT. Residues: CASSSSGVRADTQYF.

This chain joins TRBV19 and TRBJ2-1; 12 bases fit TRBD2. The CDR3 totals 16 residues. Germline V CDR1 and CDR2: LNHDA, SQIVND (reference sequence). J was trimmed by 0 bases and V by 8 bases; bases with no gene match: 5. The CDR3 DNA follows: TGTGCCAGTGCGGTACTAGCGGGGGGCTCCTACAATGAGCAGTTCTTC. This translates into CASAVLAGGSYNEQFF.

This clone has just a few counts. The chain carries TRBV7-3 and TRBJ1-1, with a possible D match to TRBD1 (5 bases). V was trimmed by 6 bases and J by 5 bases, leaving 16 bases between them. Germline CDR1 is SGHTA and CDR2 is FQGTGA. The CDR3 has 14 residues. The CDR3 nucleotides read TGTGCCAGCAGAAAGACGGGGGGGAGGACTGAAGCTTTCTTT. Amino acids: CASRKTGGRTEAFF.

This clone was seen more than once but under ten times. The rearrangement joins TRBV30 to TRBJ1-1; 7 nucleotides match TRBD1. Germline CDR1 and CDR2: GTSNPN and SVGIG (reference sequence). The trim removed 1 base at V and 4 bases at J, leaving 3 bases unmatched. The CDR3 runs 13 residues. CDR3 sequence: CAWSDRGATEAFF. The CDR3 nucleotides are TGTGCCTGGAGTGACAGGGGTGCCACTGAAGCTTTCTTT.

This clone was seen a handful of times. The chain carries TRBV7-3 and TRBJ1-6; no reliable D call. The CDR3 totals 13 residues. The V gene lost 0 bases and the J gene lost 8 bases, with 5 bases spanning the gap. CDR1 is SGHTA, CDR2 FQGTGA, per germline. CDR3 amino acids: CASSLTGDSPLHF. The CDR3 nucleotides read TGTGCCAGCAGCTTAACGGGCGATTCACCCCTCCACTTT.

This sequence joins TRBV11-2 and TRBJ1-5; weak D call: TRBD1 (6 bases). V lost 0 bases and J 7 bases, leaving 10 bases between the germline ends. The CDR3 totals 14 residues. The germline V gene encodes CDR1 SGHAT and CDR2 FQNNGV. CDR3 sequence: CASSLDQGSQPQHF. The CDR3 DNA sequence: TGTGCCAGCAGCTTAGACCAGGGGAGCCAGCCCCAGCATTTT.

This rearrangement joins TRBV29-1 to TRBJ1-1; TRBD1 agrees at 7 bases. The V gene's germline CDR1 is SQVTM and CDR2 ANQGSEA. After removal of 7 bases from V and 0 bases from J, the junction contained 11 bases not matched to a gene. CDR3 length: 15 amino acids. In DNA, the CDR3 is TGCAGCGGGAGCCGCACAGGGGCAATGAACACTGAAGCTTTCTTT. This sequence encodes CSGSRTGAMNTEAFF.

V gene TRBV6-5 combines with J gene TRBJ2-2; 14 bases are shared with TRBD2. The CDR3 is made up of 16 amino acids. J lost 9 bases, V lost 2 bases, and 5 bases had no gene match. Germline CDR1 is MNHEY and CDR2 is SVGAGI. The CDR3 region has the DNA TGTGCCAGCAGTTACCAAGGGACTAGCGGGAGTCGGGAGCTGTTTTTT. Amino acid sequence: CASSYQGTSGSRELFF.

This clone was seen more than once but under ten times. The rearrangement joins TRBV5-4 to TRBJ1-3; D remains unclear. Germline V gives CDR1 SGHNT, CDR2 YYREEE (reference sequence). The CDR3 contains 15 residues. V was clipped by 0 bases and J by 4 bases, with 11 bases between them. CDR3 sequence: CASSLDGGVGNTIYF. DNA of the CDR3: TGTGCCAGCAGCTTGGATGGCGGGGTAGGAAACACCATATATTTT.

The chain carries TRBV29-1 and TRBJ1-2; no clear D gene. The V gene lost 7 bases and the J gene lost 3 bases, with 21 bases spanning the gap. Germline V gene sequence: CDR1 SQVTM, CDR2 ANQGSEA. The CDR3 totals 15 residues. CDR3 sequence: CSAKPLDLVDYGYTF. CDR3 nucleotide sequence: TGCAGCGCTAAACCGCTAGACTTAGTGGACTATGGCTACACCTTC.

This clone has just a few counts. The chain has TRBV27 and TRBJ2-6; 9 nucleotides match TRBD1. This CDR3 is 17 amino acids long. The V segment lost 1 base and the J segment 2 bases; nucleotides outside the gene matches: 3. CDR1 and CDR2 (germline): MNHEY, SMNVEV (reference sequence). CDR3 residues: CASSLWGQGAGANVLTF. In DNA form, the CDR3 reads TGTGCCAGCAGTTTATGGGGACAGGGTGCTGGGGCCAACGTCCTGACTTTC.

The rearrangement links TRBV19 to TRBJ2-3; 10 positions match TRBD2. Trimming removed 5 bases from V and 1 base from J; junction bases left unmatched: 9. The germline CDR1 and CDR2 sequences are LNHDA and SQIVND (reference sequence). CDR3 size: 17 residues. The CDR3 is CASSPYPLAGRTDTQYF. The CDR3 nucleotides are TGTGCCAGTAGTCCATACCCACTAGCGGGACGCACAGATACGCAGTATTTT.